Each of the 3 T cell receptor beta chains below was sequenced from the same sample in a study of T cell changes during pregnancy in multiple sclerosis. The table came from immunoSEQ multiplex PCR; TCRdb's copy has only in-frame clones and leaves some out. Seen here are around 56,000 clones, 88% observed once, and the top ten hold 0.38%. Here the sequenced sample was CD4+ T cells from peripheral blood mononuclear cells, taken in the third trimester of pregnancy. These receptors all stem from a female donor with multiple sclerosis, enrolled in a pregnancy study.

To note about this clone: One end of the junction does not line up with germline, which may come from a read error. The chain recombines TRBV5-1 with TRBJ2-1, with TRBD2 identical over 15 bases. The CDR3 extends over 17 amino acids. CDR1 is SGHRS and CDR2 is YFSETQ in the germline V gene. The CDR3 DNA follows: TGCGCCAGCAGGAGGACTAGCGGGAGGGCCTCCCACAATGAGCAGTTCTTC. This sequence encodes CASRRTSGRASHNEQFF.

V and J are TRBV9 and TRBJ1-1; D might be TRBD1 (5 bases). Trimming cost V 4 bases and J 0 bases, with 16 bases left between them. Germline V lookup: CDR1 SGDLS, CDR2 YYNGEE. This CDR3 has 16 amino acids. The CDR3 sequence is CASSPVGGTVNTEAFF. CDR3 nucleotides: TGTGCCAGCAGCCCCGTCGGGGGAACGGTGAACACTGAAGCTTTCTTT.

V usage is TRBV9 and J usage is TRBJ2-7; weak D call: TRBD1 (6 bases). From germline, CDR1 is SGDLS and CDR2 YYNGEE. V lost 3 bases and J 0 bases, leaving 13 bases between the germline ends. The CDR3 totals 15 residues. The CDR3 reads CASSEYRASSYEQYF. In nucleotides, the CDR3 is TGTGCCAGCAGCGAATACAGGGCTAGCTCCTACGAGCAGTACTTC.